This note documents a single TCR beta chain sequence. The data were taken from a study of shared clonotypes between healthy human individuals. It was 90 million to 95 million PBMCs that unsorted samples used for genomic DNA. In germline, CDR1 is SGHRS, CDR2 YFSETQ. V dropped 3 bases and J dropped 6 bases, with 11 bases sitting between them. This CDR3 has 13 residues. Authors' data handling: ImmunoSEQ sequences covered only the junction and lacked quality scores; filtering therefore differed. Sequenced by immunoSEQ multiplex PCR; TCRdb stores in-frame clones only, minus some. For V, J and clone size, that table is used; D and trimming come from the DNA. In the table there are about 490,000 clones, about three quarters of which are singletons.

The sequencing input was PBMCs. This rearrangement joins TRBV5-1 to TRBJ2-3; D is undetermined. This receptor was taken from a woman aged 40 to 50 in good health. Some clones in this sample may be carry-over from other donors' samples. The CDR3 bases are TGCGCCAGCAGCTCCAAGCCGGAGGATACGCAGTATTTT. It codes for CASSSKPEDTQYF.